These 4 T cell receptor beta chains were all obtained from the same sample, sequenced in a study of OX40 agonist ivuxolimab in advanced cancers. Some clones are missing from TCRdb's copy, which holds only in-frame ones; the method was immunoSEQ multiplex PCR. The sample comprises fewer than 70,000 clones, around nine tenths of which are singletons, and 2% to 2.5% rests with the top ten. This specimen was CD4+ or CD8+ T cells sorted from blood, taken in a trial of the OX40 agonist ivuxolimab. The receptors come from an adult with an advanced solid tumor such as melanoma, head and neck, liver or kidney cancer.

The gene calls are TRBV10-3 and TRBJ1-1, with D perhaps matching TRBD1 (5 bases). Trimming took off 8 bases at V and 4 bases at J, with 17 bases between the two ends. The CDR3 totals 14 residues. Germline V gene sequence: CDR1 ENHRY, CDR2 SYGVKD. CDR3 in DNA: TGTGCCATCGGTTTTTCCGGAGGGGCCACTGAAGCTTTCTTT. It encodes CAIGFSGGATEAFF.

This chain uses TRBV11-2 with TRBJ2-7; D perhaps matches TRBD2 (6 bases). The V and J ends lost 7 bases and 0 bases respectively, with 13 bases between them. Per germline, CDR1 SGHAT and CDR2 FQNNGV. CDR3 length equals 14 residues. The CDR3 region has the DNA TGTGCCAGCACCACTAGCATCCTCTCCTACGAGCAGTACTTC. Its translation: CASTTSILSYEQYF. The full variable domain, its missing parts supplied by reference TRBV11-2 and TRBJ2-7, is EAGVAQSPRYKIIEKRQSVAFWCNPISGHATLYWYQQILGQGPKLLIQFQNNGVVDDSQLPKDRFSAERLKGVDSTLKIQPAKLEDSAVYLCASTTSILSYEQYFGPGTRLTVT.

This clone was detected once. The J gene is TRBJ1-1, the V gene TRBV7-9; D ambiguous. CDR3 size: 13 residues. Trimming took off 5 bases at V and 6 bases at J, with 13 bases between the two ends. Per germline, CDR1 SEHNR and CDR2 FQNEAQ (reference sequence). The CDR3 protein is CASSTPGPSEAFF. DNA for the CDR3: TGTGCCAGCAGCACTCCCGGACCGTCTGAAGCTTTCTTT. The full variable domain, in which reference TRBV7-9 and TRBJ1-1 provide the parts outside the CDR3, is DTGVSQNPRHKITKRGQNVTFRCDPISEHNRLYWYRQTLGQGPEFLTYFQNEAQLEKSRLLSDRFSAERPKGSFSTLEIQRTEQGDSAMYLCASSTPGPSEAFFGQGTRLTVV.

CDR3 loop: CASGGSYNEQFF. In DNA, the CDR3 is TGTGCCAGCGGGGGGAGCTACAATGAGCAGTTCTTC. The chain links TRBV7-3 to TRBJ2-1; D possibly corresponds to TRBD2 (6 bases). V lost 8 bases and J lost 3, with 8 bases in between. The CDR3 sequence is 12 residues long. Germline assignment: CDR1 SGHTA and CDR2 FQGTGA.